One T cell receptor beta chain is described in this entry. The antigen is unknown. As to time point: approximately ten-day in vitro stimulation with candidate mutation-associated neoantigen peptide 1. This record belongs to a study of PD-1 blockade in mismatch repair-deficient tumors. Germline V gene sequence: CDR1 LNHDA, CDR2 SQIVND (reference sequence). This CDR3 region has 15 residues. Between the trimmed V and J ends, which lost 5 bases and 6 bases, there was a span of 17 bases. The repertoire was sequenced with immunoSEQ multiplex PCR; TCRdb's copy has only in-frame clones and lacks some. The sample carries roughly 9,000 clones, more than 85% recorded once.

V usage is TRBV19 and J usage is TRBJ1-5, with D maybe TRBD1 (5 bases). The source was cells cultured in vitro, collected from a patient treated with pembrolizumab. The sequence came from an adult with mismatch repair-deficient cancer. CDR3 loop: CASSPERSRGQPQHF. The CDR3 coding sequence is TGTGCCAGTAGTCCCGAGCGATCAAGGGGTCAGCCCCAGCATTTT.